One and the same sample provided the 7 T cell receptor beta chains below, sequenced in a study of blood T cells in healthy people across ages. The second PCR ran about 6 to 12 cycles with a sample-barcoded 5' primer and J-beta primers. TCRdb ran MiXCR on the 5' RACE reads and lists one entry per CDR3 protein. Of some 1,800,000 distinct CDR3 sequences listed, 30% to 40% are singletons. Sequenced sample: blood. These receptor sequences come from a human donor in good health.

The J gene is TRBJ1-2, the V gene TRBV13; D is ambiguous. There are 13 residues in the CDR3. The germline V and J ends were trimmed by 7 bases and 6 bases, with 15 bases remaining between them. The germline CDR1 and CDR2 sequences are PRHDT and FYEKMQ (reference sequence). The DNA for the CDR3 is TGTGCCAGCACCCACCTGGGCCGCAATGGCTACACCTTC. Translated, it gives CASTHLGRNGYTF.

This clonotype was recorded a few times. This chain's CDR3 is CSASGAGYEQYF. CDR3 nucleotides: TGCAGTGCTAGCGGCGCGGGGTACGAGCAGTACTTC. The chain employs TRBV20-1 and TRBJ2-7; D is possibly TRBD2 (6 bases). Germline CDR1 and CDR2: DFQATT and SNEGSKA (reference sequence). The CDR3 length is 12 residues. V was clipped by 3 bases and J by 4 bases, with 10 bases between them.

The chain is built from TRBV9 and TRBJ2-2; 8 bases line up with TRBD1. The germline gives CDR1 SGDLS, CDR2 YYNGEE. The junction had 8 bases not matched to a gene; V was cut back by 9 bases and J by 1 base. This CDR3 has 15 amino acids. The CDR3 sequence: CATDKGQGNTGELFF. The CDR3 bases are TGTGCCACCGATAAAGGACAGGGGAACACCGGGGAGCTGTTTTTT.

Written as DNA, the CDR3 is TGCGCCAGCAGCTTGACGTTCAACTCCTACGAGCAGTACTTC. It specifies CASSLTFNSYEQYF. This chain joins TRBV5-1 and TRBJ2-7; D unresolved. This CDR3 region has 14 residues. Germline CDR1 SGHRS, CDR2 YFSETQ. Trimming pared 1 base from V and 0 bases from J, leaving 8 bases between.

For this clonotype: The junction shows a germline mismatch at one end, possibly a read error. The J gene is TRBJ1-2, the V gene TRBV6-6, with 8 bases fitting TRBD1. This CDR3 region has 14 residues. Germline V CDR1 and CDR2: MNHNY, SVGAGI (reference sequence). CDR3 sequence: CVSRGLGEADGYTF. DNA for the CDR3: TGTGTCAGCAGGGGGCTCGGGGAAGCGGATGGCTACACCTTC.

This chain links TRBV12-3 or TRBV12-4 with TRBJ2-1; 10 bases line up with TRBD2. With V trimmed by 2 bases and J by 0 bases, 13 bases remained unmatched. The CDR3 is made up of 20 amino acids. The CDR3 nucleotides are TGTGCCAGCAGTTTATCTTCTGGACTAGCGGAAGAGAGCTCCTACAATGAGCAGTTCTTC. Amino acid sequence: CASSLSSGLAEESSYNEQFF.

This rearrangement joins TRBV18 to TRBJ2-5, with D possibly TRBD2 on 6 matching bases. The CDR3 runs to 15 residues. Germline CDR1 reads KGHSH; CDR2 reads LQKENI. The V end was cut by 2 bases, the J end by 2 bases, with 12 bases between. The CDR3 nucleotides read TGTGCCAGCTCACCAGGGAGGAGGCCACAAGAGACCCAGTACTTC. It is translated as CASSPGRRPQETQYF.